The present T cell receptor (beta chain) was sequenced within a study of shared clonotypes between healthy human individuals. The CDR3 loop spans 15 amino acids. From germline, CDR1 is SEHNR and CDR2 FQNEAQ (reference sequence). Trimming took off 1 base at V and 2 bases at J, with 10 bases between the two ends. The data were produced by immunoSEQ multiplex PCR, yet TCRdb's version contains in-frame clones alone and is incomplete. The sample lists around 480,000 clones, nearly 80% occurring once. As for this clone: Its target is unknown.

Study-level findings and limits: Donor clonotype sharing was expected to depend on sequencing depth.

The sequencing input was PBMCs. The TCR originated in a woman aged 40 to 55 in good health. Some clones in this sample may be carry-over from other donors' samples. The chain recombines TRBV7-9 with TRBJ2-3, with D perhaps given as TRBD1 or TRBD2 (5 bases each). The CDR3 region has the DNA TGTGCCAGCAGCTTAGGGAGAGGGGACACAGATACGCAGTATTTT. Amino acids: CASSLGRGDTDTQYF.